This entry lists 8 T cell receptor beta chains sequenced from one sample in a study of blood T cell repertoires in COVID-19. Profiled with immunoSEQ multiplex PCR; TCRdb holds only in-frame clones, not every one. The sample has approximately 150,000 clones, over 75% seen once. Source material: peripheral blood. The source is a man between 60 and 75 years old with active or convalescent COVID-19.

This clone was recorded once. The chain recombines TRBV9 with TRBJ1-6; TRBD1 matches at 7 bases. J was trimmed by 10 bases and V by 3 bases; bases with no gene match: 7. Germline values: CDR1 SGDLS, CDR2 YYNGEE. The CDR3 is 14 amino acids. The CDR3 here is CASSGGTDGSPLHF. CDR3 nucleotides: TGTGCCAGCAGCGGTGGGACAGATGGATCACCCCTCCACTTT.

The chain is built from TRBV28 and TRBJ2-3; 9 bases are a match to TRBD2. Germline CDR1 reads MDHEN; CDR2 reads SYDVKM. After removal of 3 bases from V and 4 bases from J, the junction contained 11 bases not matched to a gene. CDR3 length: 17 amino acids. CDR3 amino acids: CASSFRASGTLSDTQYF. CDR3 nucleotides: TGTGCCAGCAGTTTTAGGGCTAGCGGGACTCTTTCAGATACGCAGTATTTT.

Sample share makes this clone large. V and J are TRBV19 and TRBJ2-7, with 14 bases lining up with TRBD2. The CDR3 is 16 amino acids. The germline V gene encodes CDR1 LNHDA and CDR2 SQIVND (reference sequence). V gave up 8 bases and J gave up 6 bases; unmatched junction bases: 12. CDR3 region: CASRPTRLAGGPEQYF. The CDR3 DNA follows: TGTGCCAGTCGACCGACGCGACTAGCGGGAGGGCCCGAGCAGTACTTC. Complete variable domain (other parts from reference TRBV19 and TRBJ2-7): DGGITQSPKYLFRKEGQNVTLSCEQNLNHDAMYWYRQDPGQGLRLIYYSQIVNDFQKGDIAEGYSVSREKKESFPLTVTSAQKNPTAFYLCASRPTRLAGGPEQYFGPGTRLTVT.

The genes are TRBV27 and TRBJ2-2; perhaps TRBD2 as D (5 bases). The CDR3 length is 12 residues. The germline gives CDR1 MNHEY, CDR2 SMNVEV (reference sequence). Trimming shortened V by 7 bases and J by 7 bases, and 10 bases separated the two germline ends. CDR3 in amino acids: CASTPGNGELFF. The CDR3, as DNA: TGTGCCAGCACCCCGGGGAACGGGGAGCTGTTTTTT.

In the case of this clone: The same CDR3 is also encoded by other DNA sequences in this sample. The V gene is TRBV5-1, the J gene TRBJ1-1, with D tentatively TRBD1 (6 bases). The CDR3 has 15 amino acids. Trimming took 0 bases from V and 1 from J, leaving 10 bases between them. Looked up from germline, CDR1 is SGHRS and CDR2 is YFSETQ. CDR3 sequence: CASSLGGGANTEAFF. CDR3 nucleotide sequence: TGCGCCAGCAGCTTGGGTGGGGGGGCGAACACTGAAGCTTTCTTT.

This rearrangement joins TRBV5-1 to TRBJ1-3; TRBD1 is a possible D gene (5 bases). Germline V gene lookup returns CDR1 SGHRS and CDR2 YFSETQ. The CDR3 spans 14 residues. Trimming stripped 4 bases from V and 2 bases from J, with 10 bases between. The DNA for the CDR3 is TGCGCCAGCAGCGCGGGGGGAACTGGAAACACCATATATTTT. Protein sequence: CASSAGGTGNTIYF.

For this clone: The sample has other DNA sequences that encode this CDR3 too. The chain couples TRBV18 to TRBJ2-7; D may be TRBD1 (6 bases). V was trimmed by 0 bases and J by 3 bases, leaving 12 bases between them. The CDR3 is 15 residues long. Germline assignment: CDR1 KGHSH and CDR2 LQKENI. The CDR3 spells CASSPPSGQSYEQYF. CDR3 nucleotides: TGTGCCAGCTCACCACCTTCCGGACAGAGCTACGAGCAGTACTTC.

The chain joins TRBV24-1 to TRBJ2-1, with 13 nucleotides matching TRBD2. In germline, CDR1 is KGHDR, CDR2 SFDVKD. With V trimmed by 3 bases and J by 10 bases, 8 bases remained unmatched. The CDR3 loop spans 16 amino acids. The CDR3 protein is CATSDPTSGGIWEQFF. DNA of the CDR3: TGTGCCACCAGTGATCCGACTAGCGGGGGGATTTGGGAGCAGTTCTTC.